The rows below give T cell receptor beta chains drawn from one sample of a study of regulatory T cells in long-lasting Graves disease. MiXCR, run by TCRdb on the multiplex PCR reads, gives a single entry per CDR3 protein. Here the sample spans some 410,000 distinct CDR3 sequences, around 17% being singletons. Separately, the same data were catalogued under a study of T cells in Graves' hyperthyroidism and ophthalmopathy.

The specimen comprised peripheral blood mononuclear cells (PBMCs), sampled at new diagnosis, from a patient treated with antithyroid drugs. The receptors stem from a woman in her thirties with Graves disease. Each CDR3 is given with its conserved first and last residue. Each record gives: J gene, V gene, clone size, D gene, CDR3 protein, CDR3 DNA. A D gene is named only where the DNA matches it firmly. Expanded clones get a size class; other rows say once, few or many, or leave the size out.

TRBJ2-2	TRBV20-1	-	TRBD2	CSARGLAGGGAGELFF	TGCAGTGCTAGAGGACTAGCGGGAGGAGGCGCCGGGGAGCTGTTTTTT
TRBJ2-5	TRBV28	many	TRBD1	CASLQGGITKTQYF	TGTGCCAGTTTACAGGGGGGTATTACAAAGACCCAGTACTTC
TRBJ2-2	TRBV12-3/TRBV12-4	many	-	CASNRGGNTGELFF	TGTGCCAGCAATAGGGGCGGGAACACCGGGGAGCTGTTTTTT
TRBJ2-1	TRBV4-3	many	TRBD2	CASSRRHASGSRYEQFF	TGCGCCAGCAGCCGTAGACATGCTAGCGGGAGTAGGTATGAGCAGTTCTTC
TRBJ1-1	TRBV5-4	-	-	CASSPLKGEMNTEAFF	TGTGCCAGCAGCCCCCTGAAGGGGGAGATGAACACTGAAGCTTTCTTT
TRBJ2-5	TRBV20-1	-	TRBD2	CSAGRTSGRGETQYF	TGCAGTGCTGGAAGGACTAGCGGGAGGGGTGAGACCCAGTACTTC
TRBJ2-7	TRBV7-9	many	-	CASSRESGAYEQYF	TGTGCCAGCAGTCGGGAGTCTGGAGCCTACGAGCAGTACTTC
TRBJ2-7	TRBV18	-	-	CASSPGGSLSYEQYF	TGTGCCAGCTCACCCGGAGGGAGTCTGTCCTACGAGCAGTACTTC
TRBJ2-1	TRBV20-1	many	TRBD2	CSAKASGRDVGYNEQFF	TGCAGTGCTAAAGCTAGCGGGAGGGATGTGGGATACAATGAGCAGTTCTTC
TRBJ2-5	TRBV6-1	-	TRBD1	CASRQIGQGDSETQYF	TGTGCCAGCAGACAAATAGGACAGGGAGACTCAGAGACCCAGTACTTC
TRBJ2-3	TRBV6-5	many	TRBD1	CASSYSRTGGDLSTDTQYF	TGTGCCAGCAGTTACTCACGGACAGGGGGCGACTTAAGCACAGATACGCAGTATTTT
TRBJ2-7	TRBV6-1	few	-	CASGTGGGRYEQYF	TGTGCCAGCGGTACGGGGGGCGGCAGGTACGAGCAGTACTTC
TRBJ2-7	TRBV6-1	many	-	CASNPGTQTYEQYF	TGTGCCAGCAATCCCGGGACACAAACCTACGAGCAGTACTTC
TRBJ2-7	TRBV6-1	-	-	CASSSPGDNYEQYF	TGTGCCAGCAGCTCCCCGGGAGATAACTACGAGCAGTACTTC
TRBJ2-7	TRBV9	-	TRBD1	CASSVEGQGLHEQYF	TGTGCCAGCAGCGTCGAGGGACAGGGGTTACACGAGCAGTACTTC
TRBJ2-7	TRBV5-1	few	-	CASSFQGPQRFTYEQYF	TGCGCCAGCAGCTTTCAAGGGCCACAACGTTTTACCTACGAGCAGTACTTC
TRBJ1-2	TRBV9	-	TRBD1	CASSVGDSYGYTF	TGTGCCAGCAGCGTAGGGGACAGCTATGGCTACACCTTC
TRBJ1-5	TRBV20-1	many	-	CSARRGFKNQPQHF	TGCAGTGCTAGACGGGGTTTTAAAAATCAGCCCCAGCATTTT
TRBJ1-5	TRBV2	many	TRBD1	CASSARPGQRAQPQHF	TGTGCCAGCAGTGCCCGGCCGGGACAGCGGGCTCAGCCCCAGCATTTT
TRBJ2-7	TRBV27	many	TRBD1	CASPGQGFVGPEGRSYEQYF	TGTGCCAGCCCGGGACAGGGGTTTGTGGGACCCGAGGGAAGATCCTACGAGCAGTACTTC